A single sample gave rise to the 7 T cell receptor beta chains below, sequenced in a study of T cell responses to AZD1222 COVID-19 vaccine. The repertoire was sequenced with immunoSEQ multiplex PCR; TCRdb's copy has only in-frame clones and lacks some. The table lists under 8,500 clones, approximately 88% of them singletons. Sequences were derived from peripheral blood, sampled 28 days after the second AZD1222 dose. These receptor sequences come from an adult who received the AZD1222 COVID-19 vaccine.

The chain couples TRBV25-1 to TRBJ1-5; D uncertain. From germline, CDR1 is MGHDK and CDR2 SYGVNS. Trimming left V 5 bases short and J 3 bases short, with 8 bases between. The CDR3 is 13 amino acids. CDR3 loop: CASSIEINQPQHF. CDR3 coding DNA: TGTGCCAGCAGTATTGAGATCAATCAGCCCCAGCATTTT. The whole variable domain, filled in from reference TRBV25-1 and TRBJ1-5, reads EADIYQTPRYLVIGTGKKITLECSQTMGHDKMYWYQQDPGMELHLIHYSYGVNSTEKGDLSSESTVSRIRTEHFPLTLESARPSHTSQYLCASSIEINQPQHFGDGTRLSIL.

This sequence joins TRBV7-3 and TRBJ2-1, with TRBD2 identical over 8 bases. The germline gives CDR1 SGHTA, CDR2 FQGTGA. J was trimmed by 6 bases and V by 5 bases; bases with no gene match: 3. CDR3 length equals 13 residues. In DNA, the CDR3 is TGTGCCAGCAGCCTTGGACTAGCCAATGAGCAGTTCTTC. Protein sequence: CASSLGLANEQFF.

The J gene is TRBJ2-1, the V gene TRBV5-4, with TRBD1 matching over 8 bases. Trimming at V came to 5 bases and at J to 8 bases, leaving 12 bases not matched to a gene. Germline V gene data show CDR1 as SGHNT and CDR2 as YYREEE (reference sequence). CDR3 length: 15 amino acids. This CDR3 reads CASSIDPTGVDEQFF. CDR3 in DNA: TGTGCCAGCAGTATAGACCCGACAGGGGTCGATGAGCAGTTCTTC.

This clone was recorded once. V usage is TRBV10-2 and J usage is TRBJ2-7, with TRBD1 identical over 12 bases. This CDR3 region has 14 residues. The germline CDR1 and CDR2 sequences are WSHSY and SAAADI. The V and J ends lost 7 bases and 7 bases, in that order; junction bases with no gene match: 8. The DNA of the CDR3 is TGCGCCAGCACCGCGGGACAGGGGGCGGGGGAGCAGTACTTC. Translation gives CASTAGQGAGEQYF.

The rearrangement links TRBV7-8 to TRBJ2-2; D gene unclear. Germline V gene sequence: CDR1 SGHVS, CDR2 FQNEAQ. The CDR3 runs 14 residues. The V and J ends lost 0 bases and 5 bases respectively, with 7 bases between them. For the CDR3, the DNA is TGTGCCAGCAGCTTAGCAGCGCCTACCGGGGAGCTGTTTTTT. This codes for CASSLAAPTGELFF.

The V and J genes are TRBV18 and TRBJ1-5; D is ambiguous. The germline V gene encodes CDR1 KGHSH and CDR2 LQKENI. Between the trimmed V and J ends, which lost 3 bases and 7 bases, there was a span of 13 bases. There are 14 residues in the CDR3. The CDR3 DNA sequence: TGTGCCAGCTCACCGGGAAACCCAATACAGCCCCAGCATTTT. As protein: CASSPGNPIQPQHF.

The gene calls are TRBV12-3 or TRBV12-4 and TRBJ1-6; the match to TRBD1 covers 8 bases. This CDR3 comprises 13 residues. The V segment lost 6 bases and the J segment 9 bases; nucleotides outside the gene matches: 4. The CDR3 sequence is CASSPGGGSPLHF. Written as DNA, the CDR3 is TGTGCCAGCAGCCCAGGGGGCGGTTCACCCCTCCACTTT.